This T cell receptor beta chain was documented in a study of blood T cell repertoires in COVID-19. As handled by the study authors: Amplified reference gene primers provided the basis for estimating nucleated cell counts. Assay used: immunoSEQ multiplex PCR; TCRdb lists only in-frame clones, some missing. V, J and clone size reflect that table, while D and trimming were determined from the DNA. The sample contains fewer than 95,000 clones, around 74% of which appear only once. This CDR3 is 14 amino acids long. The V and J ends lost 1 base and 10 bases, in that order; junction bases with no gene match: 5. The V gene's germline CDR1 is LGHDT and CDR2 YNNKEL (reference sequence).

Material: peripheral blood. The clonotype comes from an older man with COVID-19, enrolled during active disease. The gene calls are TRBV3-1 (or the pseudogene TRBV3-2) and TRBJ1-4; TRBD1 matches at 8 bases. The CDR3 nucleotides are TGTGCCAGCAGCCAAGGGACAGGGCAAGGAAAACTGTTTTTT. Its translation is CASSQGTGQGKLFF.